The next 29 T cell receptor beta chains were all read from a single sample in a study of metastatic and nonmetastatic thyroid tumors. TCRdb re-called the PCR reads through MiXCR. The repertoire consists of about 59,000 clones, with around 16% occurring once and the leading ten covering roughly a tenth. Patients underwent thyroid surgery, and none had received any treatment before it. The sample taken for sequencing was blood. All receptors derive from a male donor with papillary thyroid cancer or a benign thyroid nodule (not recorded which). Some clones in this sample may be carry-over from other donors' samples.

This clone has at least ten counts. This CDR3 is also generated by other DNA sequences in the sample. CDR3 bases: TGCGCCAGCAGCTTGGACGCGGGCAGCTCCTACGAGCAGTACTTC. It is translated as CASSLDAGSSYEQYF. The V and J genes are TRBV5-1 and TRBJ2-7, with D maybe TRBD2 (5 bases). The ends were cut back, 0 bases at V and 0 bases at J, with 10 bases in the middle. Germline CDR1 SGHRS, CDR2 YFSETQ. The CDR3 extends over 15 amino acids.

There are many counts of this clone. The rearrangement joins TRBV9 to TRBJ2-7, with 8 bases matching TRBD2. This CDR3 is built from 14 residues. The ends lost 4 bases at V and 1 base at J; junction bases unmatched: 4. The V gene's germline CDR1 is SGDLS and CDR2 YYNGEE. The CDR3 nucleotides read TGTGCCAGCAGCCGGACGGGAGGGTCCTACGAGCAGTACTTC. It specifies CASSRTGGSYEQYF.

This clone was seen many times. The J gene is TRBJ2-3, the V gene TRBV11-3; D call uncertain. Germline V gives CDR1 SGHNT, CDR2 YENEEA. Trimming removed 1 base at V and 1 base at J, with 15 bases between. This CDR3 is 17 amino acids long. The CDR3 DNA reads TGTGCCAGCAGCTTAGGGGTGGCAGCCCTCGGCACAGATACGCAGTATTTT. The encoded protein is CASSLGVAALGTDTQYF.

This clone was seen many times. Given a much more abundant clone one base away, this may be a read error. The chain carries TRBV12-3 or TRBV12-4 and TRBJ2-7, with D tentatively TRBD2 (5 bases). The CDR3 length is 13 residues. The CDR3 DNA reads TGTGCCGGCAGTTTCGGGGAGAGGTACGAGCAGTACTTC. Translated: CAGSFGERYEQYF.

V and J are TRBV12-3 or TRBV12-4 and TRBJ1-2; no firm D call. CDR3 length: 14 residues. Trimming removed 6 bases from V and 8 bases from J, with 19 bases in between. CDR3 sequence (DNA): TGTGCCAGCAGCTACGGAGGGAGTGGGAACGGCTACACCTTC. Its translation is CASSYGGSGNGYTF.

In its sample, this clone was seen many times. The J gene is TRBJ2-3, the V gene TRBV4-1; D possibly uses TRBD1 or TRBD2 (5 bases each). Germline CDR1 and CDR2: MGHRA and YSYEKL. Trimming pared 3 bases from V and 2 bases from J, leaving 12 bases between. The CDR3 length is 15 residues. This CDR3 is CASSHPAGTTDTQYF. CDR3 DNA sequence: TGCGCCAGCAGCCATCCAGCTGGGACCACAGATACGCAGTATTTT.

In this sample, this clone turned up many times. The V and J genes are TRBV2 and TRBJ2-7; perhaps TRBD1 as D (6 bases). CDR3 size: 14 residues. CDR1 and CDR2 (germline): SNHLY, FYNNEI. Trimming removed 4 bases from V and 10 bases from J, with 20 bases in between. The CDR3 nucleotides are TGTGCCAGCAGTGGCGACAGGTTTCGATTTGACCAGTACGTC. Protein product: CASSGDRFRFDQYV.

In its sample, this clone was seen many times. This sample includes further DNA sequences coding for the same CDR3. This chain joins TRBV14 and TRBJ1-2; D gene uncertain. Germline values: CDR1 SGHDN, CDR2 FVKESK. V was pared by 0 bases and J by 8 bases, with 13 bases between. CDR3 size: 14 residues. The CDR3 DNA sequence: TGTGCCAGCAGCCAAGACCTGTGGTTGGGCGGCTACACCTTC. Amino acid sequence: CASSQDLWLGGYTF. Drawing the rest from reference TRBV14 and TRBJ1-2, the complete variable domain is EAGVTQFPSHSVIEKGQTVTLRCDPISGHDNLYWYRRVMGKEIKFLLHFVKESKQDESGMPNNRFLAERTGGTYSTLKVQPAELEDSGVYFCASSQDLWLGGYTFGSGTRLTVV.

Note on this clone: This sequence may be a read error, since a much larger clone differs from it by one base. The CDR3 DNA reads as TGTGCCAGCTCCCCAACAGTTTCTAGCAATCAGCCCCAGCATTTT. Its protein product is CASSPTVSSNQPQHF. This chain connects TRBV18 to TRBJ1-5, with no clear D. Germline CDR1 KGHSH, CDR2 LQKENI. Trimming left V 6 bases short and J 0 bases short, with 12 bases between. The CDR3 has 15 amino acids.

This clone occurred many times. The rearrangement links TRBV6-1 to TRBJ2-1; 12 nucleotides line up with TRBD2. CDR1 is MNHNS, CDR2 SASEGT, per germline. V gave up 2 bases and J gave up 4 bases; unmatched junction bases: 0. The CDR3 has 15 amino acids. The CDR3 DNA reads TGTGCCAGCAGTGAACTAGCGGGAGGGTACAATGAGCAGTTCTTC. Its protein product is CASSELAGGYNEQFF.

This clone was seen repeatedly, ten times or more. CDR3 in DNA: TGTGCCTGGGAACAACTAGCGGGGGCCACCAATGAGCAGTTCTTC. The encoded protein is CAWEQLAGATNEQFF. The rearrangement joins TRBV30 to TRBJ2-1; 11 bases match TRBD2. CDR1 and CDR2 (germline): GTSNPN, SVGIG (reference sequence). The CDR3 totals 15 residues. V shed 5 bases, J shed 6 bases, and the junction held 9 bases outside the gene matches.

The table lists this clone with many counts. This chain uses TRBV9 with TRBJ2-2, with 8 nucleotides matching TRBD2. V lost 0 bases and J lost 3; bases outside the gene matches: 4. The CDR3 covers 16 residues. CDR1 and CDR2 from the germline V gene are SGDLS and YYNGEE. CDR3 in DNA: TGTGCCAGCAGCGTAGACAGCGGGAGATACACCGGGGAGCTGTTTTTT. Translated, it gives CASSVDSGRYTGELFF.

The genes are TRBV20-1 and TRBJ2-5; no clear D. Germline V lookup: CDR1 DFQATT, CDR2 SNEGSKA (reference sequence). V lost 1 base and J lost 5, with 17 bases in between. The CDR3 covers 15 residues. As DNA, the CDR3 is TGCAGTGCTAGAGCAGAGGACGGAGCTATGGAGACCCAGTACTTC. Its protein is CSARAEDGAMETQYF.

The chain employs TRBV5-6 and TRBJ2-1; D ambiguous. Germline lookup yields CDR1 SGHDT and CDR2 YYEEEE. This CDR3 has 12 amino acids. Trimming stripped 2 bases from V and 7 bases from J, with 7 bases between. The CDR3 is CASSFGLNEQFF. Here the CDR3 DNA reads TGTGCCAGCAGCTTCGGCCTGAATGAGCAGTTCTTC.

A few counts support this clone. A much larger clone is a single base away; this may be a read error. Other DNA sequences in the same sample also yield this CDR3. This chain connects TRBV10-3 to TRBJ2-5; tentative D call: TRBD1 (5 bases). This CDR3 contains 12 residues. Looked up from germline, CDR1 is ENHRY and CDR2 is SYGVKD. V was cut by 6 bases and J by 3 bases, with 8 bases left in between. CDR3 DNA: TGTGCCATCAGAGGGGTAGAAGAGACCCAGTACTTC. Residues: CAIRGVEETQYF.

This clone was detected ten times or more. This same CDR3 is encoded by further DNA sequences in the sample. The genes are TRBV20-1 and TRBJ1-5, with a tentative D call TRBD1 (5 bases). The CDR3 has 14 residues. Trimming left V 4 bases short and J 0 bases short, with 10 bases between. Per germline, CDR1 DFQATT and CDR2 SNEGSKA (reference sequence). The CDR3, as DNA: TGCAGTGCTAATACAGGTAATAGCAATCAGCCCCAGCATTTT. It is translated as CSANTGNSNQPQHF.

This clone was observed at least ten times. The chain uses TRBV12-3 or TRBV12-4 and TRBJ1-5; D might be TRBD1 (5 bases). The V gene lost 5 bases and the J gene lost 0 bases, with 11 bases spanning the gap. CDR3 length: 15 residues. CDR3 sequence (DNA): TGTGCCAGCAGTCCAGGGACGGTTAGCAATCAGCCCCAGCATTTT. It yields the protein CASSPGTVSNQPQHF.

This clone was found many times. The sample carries other DNA sequences with the same CDR3. The V and J genes are TRBV5-6 and TRBJ1-1; 7 positions match TRBD1. The V gene end was trimmed by 5 bases and the J gene end by 7 bases; junction bases not matched to a gene: 8. Germline V gives CDR1 SGHDT, CDR2 YYEEEE. This CDR3 contains 13 residues. CDR3 loop: CASSRQGGGEAFF. The CDR3 nucleotides read TGTGCCAGCAGTCGACAGGGAGGTGGTGAAGCTTTCTTT.

This clone came up a few times. Other nucleotide sequences from this sample produce the same CDR3. J is TRBJ1-1 and V is TRBV29-1; the D is unclear. The CDR3 totals 14 residues. Germline V gives CDR1 SQVTM, CDR2 ANQGSEA. V was cut by 6 bases and J by 2 bases, with 16 bases left in between. CDR3 protein: CSVAPVVQNTEAFF. The CDR3 DNA reads as TGCAGCGTGGCACCAGTAGTACAAAACACTGAAGCTTTCTTT.

The gene calls are TRBV11-2 and TRBJ2-1, with 7 bases matching TRBD2. J gave up 4 bases and V 4 bases, and 16 bases lay outside the gene matches. Germline V CDR1 and CDR2: SGHAT, FQNNGV. This CDR3 comprises 18 residues. CDR3 sequence reads: CASSYGAGRTSKYNEQFF. CDR3 nucleotides: TGTGCCAGCAGCTACGGGGCGGGACGGACTAGTAAGTACAATGAGCAGTTCTTC.

As regards this clone: This may arise from a read error, as a much more abundant clone is one base away. J is TRBJ1-1 and V is TRBV4-1; no firm D call. The CDR3 length is 14 residues. Germline V gene sequence: CDR1 MGHRA, CDR2 YSYEKL. V was shortened by 2 bases and J by 0 bases, with 7 bases between the two germline ends. CDR3 amino acids: CASSQSTLNTEAFF. CDR3 DNA: TGCGCCAGCAGCCAAAGTACACTGAACACTGAAGCTTTCTTT.

This chain links TRBV20-1 with TRBJ2-7, with 7 bases matching TRBD1. The V segment lost 3 bases and the J segment 4 bases; nucleotides outside the gene matches: 6. CDR1 is DFQATT, CDR2 SNEGSKA, per germline (reference sequence). This CDR3 is 13 amino acids long. The CDR3: CSARYDREYEQYF. The CDR3 region has the DNA TGCAGTGCTAGGTATGACAGGGAGTACGAGCAGTACTTC.

For this clone: One end of the junction does not line up with germline, which may come from a read error. This chain joins TRBV2 and TRBJ2-7; 7 nucleotides align to TRBD1. CDR3 length: 15 residues. Germline V gene sequence: CDR1 SNHLY, CDR2 FYNNEI. In nucleotides, the CDR3 is TGTGCCAGCAGTGAAGAGGGGACAGTGAACTACGATCAGTACTTC. Translating gives CASSEEGTVNYDQYF.

There are a few counts of this clone. The chain recombines TRBV28 with TRBJ2-7, with TRBD2 matching over 15 bases. The CDR3 runs to 19 residues. The V segment lost 6 bases and the J segment 3 bases; nucleotides outside the gene matches: 15. Germline loops: CDR1 MDHEN, CDR2 SYDVKM. The CDR3 is CASSPTLVGTSGRIYEQYF. The DNA for the CDR3 is TGTGCCAGCAGCCCTACCCTGGTGGGGACTAGCGGGAGGATCTACGAGCAGTACTTC.

This clone was seen at least ten times. This sequence joins TRBV5-1 and TRBJ2-1, with 9 bases aligning to TRBD1. With 1 base clipped from V and 5 bases from J, the junction kept 7 bases outside the gene matches. The germline V gene has CDR1 SGHRS and CDR2 YFSETQ. This CDR3 contains 16 residues. The CDR3 region has the DNA TGCGCCAGCAGCTTGCCAGGACAGGGGACAAACAATGAGCAGTTCTTC. Translating gives CASSLPGQGTNNEQFF.

Many counts were recorded for this clone. Other DNA sequences in the same sample also yield this CDR3. V is TRBV20-1 and J is TRBJ2-7, with TRBD2 matching 11 bases. CDR1 DFQATT and CDR2 SNEGSKA come from the germline V gene (reference sequence). V lost 0 bases and J lost 4; bases outside the gene matches: 2. The CDR3 totals 14 residues. Written as DNA, the CDR3 is TGCAGTGCTAGAGATAGCGGGGGGGTTTACGAGCAGTACTTC. Encoded protein: CSARDSGGVYEQYF.

J is TRBJ2-5 and V is TRBV30; 7 bases agree with TRBD2. CDR3 length equals 14 residues. CDR1 and CDR2 from the germline V gene are GTSNPN and SVGIG (reference sequence). The J segment lost 6 bases and the V segment lost 2 bases, leaving 9 bases of the junction unmatched. CDR3 region: CAWSPGGGRQTQYF. CDR3 coding DNA: TGTGCCTGGAGTCCTGGGGGGGGTAGACAGACCCAGTACTTC.

Worth noting for this clone: A single base separates this from a much larger clone, so it may be a read error. Other DNA sequences of this sample code for an identical CDR3. This chain joins TRBV7-6 and TRBJ2-1, with 7 bases matching TRBD1. Germline CDR1 reads SGHVS; CDR2 reads FNYEAQ. Trimming cost V 1 base and J 8 bases; bases outside gene matches: 8. There are 15 residues in the CDR3. The CDR3 is CASSLDWAGGDEQFF. The CDR3 DNA sequence: TGTGCCAGCAGCTTAGATTGGGCAGGGGGAGATGAGCAGTTCTTC. Complete variable domain (other parts from reference TRBV7-6 and TRBJ2-1): GAGVSQSPRYKVTKRGQDVALRCDPISGHVSLYWYRQALGQGPEFLTYFNYEAQQDKSGLPNDRFSAERPEGSISTLTIQRTEQRDSAMYRCASSLDWAGGDEQFFGPGTRLTVL.

This clone was found many times. The conserved closing phenylalanine or tryptophan is absent in this CDR3, likely reflecting a read error. Because the CDR3's place on the DNA is in doubt, the DNA is left out and the CDR3 is given as listed by TCRdb. The chain is built from TRBV20-1 and TRBJ2-3; the D segment call TRBD2 is taken from the table without a DNA check. Looked up from germline, CDR1 is DFQATT and CDR2 is SNEGSKA (reference sequence). The CDR3 is made up of 10 amino acids, end residues included. The CDR3 sequence: CSARGRDGDL.